What follows are 8 T cell receptor beta chains derived from one specimen sequenced in a study of T cell responses to AZD1222 COVID-19 vaccine. Here immunoSEQ multiplex PCR was the method, and the copy in TCRdb shows in-frame clones only, minus some. Of around 80,000 clones in the sample, approximately 91% are singletons; the top ten hold over 4.5%. Material: peripheral blood, obtained on day 0 of AZD1222 vaccination. These receptors were obtained from an adult in good health.

The CDR3 loop reads CASSAQTSGGAVDTQYF. The DNA of the CDR3 is TGTGCCAGCAGCGCCCAGACTAGCGGGGGGGCAGTAGATACGCAGTATTTT. This sequence joins TRBV7-2 and TRBJ2-3; 14 bases are shared with TRBD2. Trimming cost V 5 bases and J 5 bases; bases outside gene matches: 9. CDR3 length equals 17 residues. Germline CDR1 SGHTA, CDR2 FQGNSA.

The chain combines TRBV5-4 with TRBJ2-3; TRBD2 matches at 9 bases. Per the germline V gene, CDR1 is SGHNT and CDR2 is YYREEE (reference sequence). The ends lost 1 base at V and 4 bases at J; junction bases unmatched: 4. This CDR3 comprises 15 residues. CDR3 residues: CASSLRRGGADTQYF. CDR3 coding DNA: TGTGCCAGCAGCTTGCGGCGGGGGGGGGCAGATACGCAGTATTTT.

The chain couples TRBV10-2 to TRBJ2-1; D possibly matches TRBD1 or TRBD2 (5 bases each). The CDR3 loop spans 12 amino acids. CDR1 is WSHSY and CDR2 is SAAADI in the germline V gene. Trimming removed 6 bases from V and 9 bases from J, with 12 bases in between. The CDR3 coding sequence is TGCGCCAGCAGGGCGGGTAGGGGTGAGCAGTTCTTC. It translates to CASRAGRGEQFF.

Here the CDR3 DNA reads TGTGCCAGCACCCCGGAGTTTTATACTTCTGGGGCCAACGTCCTGACTTTC. Translated, it gives CASTPEFYTSGANVLTF. The V call is TRBV27, the J call TRBJ2-6; D not resolved. With 7 bases removed from V and 1 base from J, the gap between germline ends came to 17 bases. The CDR3 length is 17 residues. Germline V gene lookup returns CDR1 MNHEY and CDR2 SMNVEV (reference sequence).

This chain uses TRBV7-2 with TRBJ2-2, with D hard to call. Between the trimmed V and J ends, which lost 6 bases and 0 bases, there was a span of 17 bases. CDR1 and CDR2 (germline): SGHTA, FQGNSA. This CDR3 is built from 17 residues. DNA of the CDR3: TGTGCCAGCAGTTTCGGACCAAGACAAACGAACACCGGGGAGCTGTTTTTT. This encodes CASSFGPRQTNTGELFF.

This sequence joins TRBV28 and TRBJ1-3, with D unclear. Deletions cut 6 bases from V and 7 bases from J, with 16 bases between. Per the germline V gene, CDR1 is MDHEN and CDR2 is SYDVKM. The CDR3 sequence is 14 residues long. The CDR3 spells CASSSRTFGNTIYF. The DNA for the CDR3 is TGTGCCAGCAGCTCTAGGACTTTTGGGAACACCATATATTTT.

This chain connects TRBV6-1 to TRBJ2-3, with 7 bases identical to TRBD2. V lost 6 bases and J lost 3; bases outside the gene matches: 6. CDR3 length equals 14 residues. Germline CDR1 reads MNHNS; CDR2 reads SASEGT. The CDR3 sequence: CASRPGGGTDTQYF. CDR3 coding DNA: TGTGCCAGCAGGCCGGGGGGAGGTACAGATACGCAGTATTTT.

CDR3 region: CASSIWGGGADTQYF. The CDR3 coding sequence is TGTGCCAGTAGTATCTGGGGCGGGGGGGCCGATACGCAGTATTTT. The chain is built from TRBV19 and TRBJ2-3; 9 bases agree with TRBD2. Germline values: CDR1 LNHDA, CDR2 SQIVND (reference sequence). J was trimmed by 6 bases and V by 3 bases; bases with no gene match: 7. CDR3 size: 15 residues.